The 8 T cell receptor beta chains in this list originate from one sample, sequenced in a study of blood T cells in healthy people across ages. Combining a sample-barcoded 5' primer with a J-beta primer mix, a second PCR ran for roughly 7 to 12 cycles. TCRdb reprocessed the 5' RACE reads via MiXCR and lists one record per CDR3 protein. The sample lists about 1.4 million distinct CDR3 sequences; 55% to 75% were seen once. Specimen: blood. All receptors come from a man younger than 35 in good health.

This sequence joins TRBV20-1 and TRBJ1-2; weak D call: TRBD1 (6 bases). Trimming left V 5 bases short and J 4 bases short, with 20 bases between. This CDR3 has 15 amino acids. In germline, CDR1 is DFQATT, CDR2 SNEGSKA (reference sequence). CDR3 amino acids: CSAGLNDRRSYGYTF. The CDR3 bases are TGCAGTGCTGGTCTAAACGACAGGAGGAGCTATGGCTACACCTTC.

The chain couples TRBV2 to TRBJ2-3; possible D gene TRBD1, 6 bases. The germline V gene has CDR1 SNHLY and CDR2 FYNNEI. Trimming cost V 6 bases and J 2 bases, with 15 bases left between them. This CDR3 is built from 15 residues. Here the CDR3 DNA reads TGTGCCAGCAGAGTTCAGGGGCTCTCCACAGATACGCAGTATTTT. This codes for CASRVQGLSTDTQYF.

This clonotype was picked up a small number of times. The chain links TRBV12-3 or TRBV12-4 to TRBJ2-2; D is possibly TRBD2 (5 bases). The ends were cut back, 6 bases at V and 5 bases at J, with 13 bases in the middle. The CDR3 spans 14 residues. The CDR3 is CASRLGAETGELFF. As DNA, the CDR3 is TGTGCCAGCAGGCTCGGAGCGGAAACCGGGGAGCTGTTTTTT.

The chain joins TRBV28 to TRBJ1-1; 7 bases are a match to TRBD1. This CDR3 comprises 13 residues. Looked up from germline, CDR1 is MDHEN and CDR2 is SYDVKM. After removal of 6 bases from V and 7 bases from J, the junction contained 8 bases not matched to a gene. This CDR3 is CASSRGRDSEAFF. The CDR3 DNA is TGTGCCAGCAGCCGTGGCAGGGACAGTGAAGCTTTCTTT.

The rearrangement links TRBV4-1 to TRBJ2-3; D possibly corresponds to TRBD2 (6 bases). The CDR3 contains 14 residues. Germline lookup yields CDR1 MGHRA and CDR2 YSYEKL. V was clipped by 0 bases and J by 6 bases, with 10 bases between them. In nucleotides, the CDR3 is TGCGCCAGCAGCCAAGATTGGGGGGTGGATACGCAGTATTTT. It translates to CASSQDWGVDTQYF.

As DNA, the CDR3 is TGTGCCACTAAGGCAGGGGCTAGCACAGATACGCAGTATTTT. Translation gives CATKAGASTDTQYF. The J gene is TRBJ2-3, the V gene TRBV24-1; possibly TRBD1 for D (6 bases). This CDR3 contains 14 residues. Germline CDR1 and CDR2: KGHDR and SFDVKD. With 10 bases removed from V and 0 bases from J, the gap between germline ends came to 13 bases.

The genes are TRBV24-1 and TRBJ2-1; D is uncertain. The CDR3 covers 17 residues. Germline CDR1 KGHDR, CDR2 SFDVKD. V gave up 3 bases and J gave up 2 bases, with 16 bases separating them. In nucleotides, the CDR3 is TGTGCCACCAGTGATCCCTACGCGGCAGGACCCTACAATGAGCAGTTCTTC. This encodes CATSDPYAAGPYNEQFF.

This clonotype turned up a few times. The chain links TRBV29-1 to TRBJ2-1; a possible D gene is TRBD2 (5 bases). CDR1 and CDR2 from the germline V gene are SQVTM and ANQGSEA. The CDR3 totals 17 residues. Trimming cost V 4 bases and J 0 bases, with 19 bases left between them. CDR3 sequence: CSVVTEMGASSYNEQFF. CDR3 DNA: TGCAGCGTTGTAACGGAGATGGGAGCAAGCTCCTACAATGAGCAGTTCTTC.